Listed below are T cell receptor beta chains from one sample, sequenced in a study of shared clonotypes between healthy human individuals. Some clones are missing from TCRdb's copy, which holds only in-frame ones; the method was immunoSEQ multiplex PCR. Of under 2.5 million clones detected, roughly 90% appear once; the ten largest clones hold about 0.36%. The sample taken for sequencing was naive CD4+ T cells from PBMCs. These receptors originate from a man aged 18 to 29 in good health. Some clones in this sample may be carry-over from other donors' samples. Both conserved end residues are part of each CDR3. The D gene is left open where the match is weak. Not all rows give a size; the values are once, few, many and, for expanded clones, a class.

j_gene	d_gene	v_gene	abundance	CDR3nt	CDR3aa
TRBJ1-2	.	TRBV19	.	TGTGCTCATAAGGATAGTGGGTCGGTCGCTAACTATGGCTACACCTTC	CAHKDSGSVANYGYTF
TRBJ1-3	TRBD1	TRBV9	.	TGTGCCAGCAGCGCAACCGGACAGGGTTACACCATATATTTT	CASSATGQGYTIYF
TRBJ1-2	.	TRBV28	.	TGTGCCAGCGGGCGGGCTCGTGGCTACACCTTC	CASGRARGYTF
TRBJ2-7	.	TRBV5-1	once	TGCGCCAGCACCTTGGGGCCCGGGAGCCCCTACGAGCAGTACTTC	CASTLGPGSPYEQYF
TRBJ1-4	.	TRBV6-1	.	TGTGCCAGCAGTCCCCAGGGTCGTGAAAAACTGTTTTTT	CASSPQGREKLFF
TRBJ2-7	.	TRBV6-5	.	TGTGCCAGCAGCTCAACTACGGGAACCTACGAGCAGTACTTC	CASSSTTGTYEQYF
TRBJ2-6	.	TRBV28	once	TGTGCCAGCAGTTGGTACTCTGGGGCCAACGTCCTGACTTTC	CASSWYSGANVLTF
TRBJ2-7	TRBD1	TRBV28	once	TGTGCCAGCAGTTTACAGGGGGCCTACGAGCAGTACTTC	CASSLQGAYEQYF
TRBJ1-2	TRBD1	TRBV18	.	TGTGCCAGCTCCCGACGACAGGGGGCTGAGGGTATTCGTTCTGATGGCTACACCTTC	CASSRRQGAEGIRSDGYTF
TRBJ2-1	TRBD1	TRBV11-2	.	TGTGCCAGCAGCTCGACAGGGGGCCGGGAGCAGTTCTTC	CASSSTGGREQFF
TRBJ1-2	TRBD1	TRBV11-2	.	TGTGCCAGCAGCCGACAGGGGAGGGACTATGGCTACACCTTC	CASSRQGRDYGYTF
TRBJ2-5	.	TRBV30	.	TGTGCCTGGAGTCGGGGGGAGACCCAGTACTTC	CAWSRGETQYF
TRBJ2-1	TRBD2	TRBV5-4	.	TGTGCCAGCAGTCACGGGGGGGGTGTCTCCTACAATGAGCAGTTCTTC	CASSHGGGVSYNEQFF
TRBJ2-7	.	TRBV4-1	once	TGCGCCAGCAGCCAAGGAGACGAGCAGTACTTC	CASSQGDEQYF
TRBJ2-2	.	TRBV7-9	.	TGTGCCAGCAGCTTAGGAGGTAACACCGGGGAGCTGTTTTTT	CASSLGGNTGELFF
TRBJ2-7	.	TRBV5-6	.	TGTGCCAGCAGCTTTCCCAGGGACGGGGAGCAGTACTTC	CASSFPRDGEQYF
TRBJ1-1	.	TRBV9	few	TGTGCCAGCAGCTCCGGACGAAACACTGAAGCTTTCTTT	CASSSGRNTEAFF
TRBJ1-1	.	TRBV6-6	once	TGTGCCAGCAGTTACTCCAGGGGGAACACTGAAGCTTTCTTT	CASSYSRGNTEAFF
TRBJ1-1	.	TRBV4-1	once	TGCGCCAGCAGCCAAGAGACCAGGAGGAACACTGAAGCTTTCTTT	CASSQETRRNTEAFF
TRBJ1-1	TRBD1	TRBV15	.	TGTGCCACCAGCAGAGATCCGGCAGGGGGTAGCACTGAAGCTTTCTTT	CATSRDPAGGSTEAFF
TRBJ2-5	TRBD2	TRBV6-6	.	TGTGCCAGCACCCTCTCGGGGGGGAGAGGGGAGACCCAGTACTTC	CASTLSGGRGETQYF
TRBJ2-5	TRBD2	TRBV5-1	once	TGCGCAACGGCTAGCGGGACCGGGCGGGAGACCCAGTACTTC	CATASGTGRETQYF
TRBJ2-5	.	TRBV18	.	TGTGCCAGCTCACCAATAGACCAAGGTCTGAAGACCCAGTACTTC	CASSPIDQGLKTQYF
TRBJ2-7	.	TRBV28	.	TGTGCCAGCAGTTTTGAGGGGGTTTTCTCCTACGAGCAGTACTTC	CASSFEGVFSYEQYF
TRBJ2-3	.	TRBV7-9	.	TGTGCCAGCAGCTTAAATGGACTCTTCCTGGGGCAGTATTTT	CASSLNGLFLGQYF
TRBJ2-7	TRBD2	TRBV6-1	once	TGTGCCAGCAGTGAAGCGCGGGGACTAGCGGGAATCTACGAGCAGTACTTC	CASSEARGLAGIYEQYF
TRBJ1-5	TRBD1	TRBV7-8	.	TGTGCCAGCAGCCCGGGGACAGCTGCTAATCAGCCCCAGCATTTT	CASSPGTAANQPQHF
TRBJ1-5	.	TRBV30	.	TGTGCCTGGAGTGCAGGGACCCTGTTCTCGTATCAGCCCCAGCATTTT	CAWSAGTLFSYQPQHF
TRBJ2-3	TRBD1	TRBV7-3	.	TGTGCCAGCAGCTTGGGGACAGCCCGCACAGATACGCAGTATTTT	CASSLGTARTDTQYF
TRBJ2-7	.	TRBV5-6	.	TGTGCCAGCAGTTTAGACAGGAACTCCTACGAGCAGTACTTC	CASSLDRNSYEQYF
TRBJ2-3	.	TRBV11-2	.	TGTGCCAGCAGCTCCCAGACACGGACGCGAGATACGCAGTATTTT	CASSSQTRTRDTQYF
TRBJ1-5	.	TRBV2	few	TGTGCCAGCAGTGACGTCCCAGGGGTAGGGCAGCCCCAGCATTTT	CASSDVPGVGQPQHF
TRBJ1-2	.	TRBV18	.	TGTGCCAGCTCACCGGAACAGGTTTTTACTAACTATGGCTACACCTTC	CASSPEQVFTNYGYTF
TRBJ2-5	TRBD1	TRBV5-1	.	TGCGCCAGCAGAAGGACAGGGGGAACACAAGAGACCCAGTACTTC	CASRRTGGTQETQYF
TRBJ2-5	.	TRBV5-1	.	TGCGCCAGCAGCAATACAGACAGCGCGGGAGAGACCCAGTACTTC	CASSNTDSAGETQYF
TRBJ2-7	TRBD1	TRBV7-9	.	TGTGCCAGCAGCTTAGCGCTGGGACAGGGTTACGAGCAGTACTTC	CASSLALGQGYEQYF
TRBJ2-7	.	TRBV5-4	once	TGTGCCAGCAGCTCCCGGTCTTCTCCCCAAAACAGGGCTTCCTACGAGCAGTACTTC	CASSSRSSPQNRASYEQYF
TRBJ2-3	.	TRBV6-1	.	TGTGCCAGCAGTGAGACCGGGCCCGTGGAGTATTTT	CASSETGPVEYF
TRBJ1-3	.	TRBV19	.	TGTGCCAGTAGTACCACCGGGGTCGGAAACACCATATATTTT	CASSTTGVGNTIYF
TRBJ2-7	.	TRBV9	.	TGTGCCAGCAGTACGTACGAGGGTTCCTACGAGCAGTACTTC	CASSTYEGSYEQYF
TRBJ1-1	TRBD1	TRBV19	.	TGTGCCAGTAGTATGGGGACAGGGAGTGAAGCTTTCTTT	CASSMGTGSEAFF
TRBJ2-7	.	TRBV7-8	.	TGTGCCAGCAGCCCGGGACTCTTCTACGAGCAGTACTTC	CASSPGLFYEQYF
TRBJ2-3	TRBD2	TRBV7-9	.	TGTGCCAGCAGCCCCGGGACTAGCGAGGATACGCAGTATTTT	CASSPGTSEDTQYF
TRBJ2-1	TRBD2	TRBV14	.	TGTGCCAGCAGCCAAGAGAAAGTAGCGGGAGTTTCTAGTGAGCAGTTCTTC	CASSQEKVAGVSSEQFF
TRBJ1-2	.	TRBV28	.	TGTGCCAGCAGTTTACGGGGCGGTTTAAGCTATGGCTACACCTTC	CASSLRGGLSYGYTF
TRBJ2-2	.	TRBV7-3	.	TGTGCCAGCCGCGGACCTACCGGGGAGCTGTTTTTT	CASRGPTGELFF
TRBJ1-1	.	TRBV28	.	TGTGCCAGCAGCCCAACCCCTGGGTGGACAGAGAACACTGAAGCTTTCTTT	CASSPTPGWTENTEAFF
TRBJ1-4	.	TRBV28	.	TGTGCCACTCAGGTAGGGGGTGATGAAAAACTGTTTTTT	CATQVGGDEKLFF
TRBJ2-1	.	TRBV7-3	.	TGTGCCAGCAGCCCGCAAGGGGGATCTGAGCAGTTCTTC	CASSPQGGSEQFF
TRBJ1-2	.	TRBV2	.	TGTGCCAGCAGGCCCCAGGGGAACTATGGCTACACCTTC	CASRPQGNYGYTF
TRBJ1-2	.	TRBV7-2	.	TGTGCCAGCACCACAGTGGGACAAGGGTTCTATGGCTACACCTTC	CASTTVGQGFYGYTF
TRBJ2-5	.	TRBV7-9	.	TGTGCCAGCAGCCCTAGGGGAGCTGAGACCCAGTACTTC	CASSPRGAETQYF
TRBJ2-3	.	TRBV29-1	.	TGCAGCGTGGGAGGCAGGGTGACAGATACGCAGTATTTT	CSVGGRVTDTQYF